The sequence of this T cell receptor (beta chain) was determined in a study of molecular identifiers for immune sequencing clone quantification. TCRdb re-called the PCR reads with MiXCR, one entry per CDR3 protein. The table records over 550,000 distinct CDR3 sequences, around 25% of them present only once. The CDR3 contains 16 residues. Per the germline V gene, CDR1 is SGHKS and CDR2 is YYEKEE (reference sequence). The V segment lost 0 bases and the J segment 5 bases; nucleotides outside the gene matches: 7. This clonotype was counted at least ten times. The chain links TRBV5-5 to TRBJ2-3; 9 nucleotides line up with TRBD2. This clonotype was obtained from a human donor in good health. Some libraries in this study had Jurkat cell RNA spiked in. Source material: naive CD8+ T cells from blood, with Jurkat cell RNA spiked in. Subset in this sample: FACS-sorted CD8+CD4-CCR7+CD45RA+ naive T cells. The CDR3 is CASSLELAGNRDTQYF. The CDR3 DNA sequence: TGTGCCAGCAGCTTGGAACTAGCGGGTAATAGAGATACGCAGTATTTT.